This T cell receptor (beta chain) was recorded in a study of blood T cell repertoires in COVID-19. As for the study in general: Acute-phase and convalescent COVID-19 samples originated in the United States, Italy and Spain.

In germline, CDR1 is SGHAT, CDR2 FQNNGV. V dropped 5 bases and J dropped 7 bases, with 17 bases sitting between them. CDR3 length: 14 residues. Only in-frame clones appear in the TCRdb table, and some are missing; sequencing was by immunoSEQ multiplex PCR. This table has about 130,000 clones, more than 80% appearing once. This receptor was taken from a human donor in a cohort sampled during active COVID-19. This sequence joins TRBV11-2 and TRBJ1-2, with D possibly TRBD1 on 6 matching bases. The sequenced sample consisted of peripheral blood. The CDR3 DNA reads as TGTGCCAGCAGCACGGACGGGACAATTGGTGGCTACACCTTC. This translates into CASSTDGTIGGYTF.